The rows below give T cell receptor beta chains drawn from one sample of a study of shared clonotypes between healthy human individuals. Produced via immunoSEQ multiplex PCR; TCRdb's table is partial and in-frame only. The repertoire has more than 600,000 clones, 92% of them found once; the top ten carry approximately 24%. Input material: naive CD8+ T cells sorted from blood. These TCRs come from a man younger than 40 in good health. CDR3s include the opening cysteine and the closing phenylalanine or tryptophan.

CDR3 length	V gene	J gene	CDR3 protein
14	TRBV4-1	TRBJ1-5	CASSPLQGGQPQHF
13	TRBV2	TRBJ1-2	CASGGRVPYGYTF
14	TRBV29-1	TRBJ1-4	CSVETAALSEKLFF
13	TRBV29-1	TRBJ1-2	CSVQDPTNYGYTF
14	TRBV19	TRBJ2-5	CASSPGTFQETQYF
14	TRBV18	TRBJ2-4	CASSPPTGGHIQYF
12	TRBV7-9	TRBJ1-1	CASRTGQSEAFF
18	TRBV7-9	TRBJ1-1	CASSLEALAGPMNTEAFF
15	TRBV4-3	TRBJ2-5	CASSQDPSGSWSQYF
11	TRBV29-1	TRBJ1-2	CSVEPANGYTF
15	TRBV7-6	TRBJ1-4	CASSLEGAANEKLFF
14	TRBV5-1	TRBJ1-1	CASSLDSPNTEAFF
12	TRBV2	TRBJ2-3	CASPGGTDTQYF
15	TRBV18	TRBJ2-2	CASSQEAANTGELFF
16	TRBV27	TRBJ2-7	CASSPRVGRATYEQYF
15	TRBV9	TRBJ1-2	CASSVGHLGGYGYTF
13	TRBV28	TRBJ2-7	CAWGAGGPREQYF
15	TRBV7-9	TRBJ2-5	CASSLGREAKGTQYF
17	TRBV27	TRBJ2-1	CASTRLAESFSYNEQFF
16	TRBV4-1	TRBJ2-3	CASSQDGRGGTDTQYF
13	TRBV7-9	TRBJ1-1	CASSAGGGTEAFF
15	TRBV19	TRBJ1-4	CASTPGGGINEKLFF
14	TRBV7-8	TRBJ2-3	CASSLVSLADTQYF
15	TRBV15	TRBJ2-7	CATSRGTGVSYEQYF
15	TRBV28	TRBJ1-5	CASRGNRDSNQPQHF
19	TRBV9	TRBJ2-1	CASSGGHLASGRSNNEQFF
15	TRBV5-1	TRBJ2-3	CASSFEGASTDTQYF
17	TRBV7-3	TRBJ1-4	CASSLTFSGVYNEKLFF
16	TRBV19	TRBJ1-2	CASSIDLEGWDYGYTF
14	TRBV4-1	TRBJ2-2	CASSFETSRQELFF
16	TRBV7-9	TRBJ1-3	CASSLEGHSSGNTIYF
16	TRBV7-9	TRBJ2-5	CASSSSDSTLQETQYF
15	TRBV6-6	TRBJ1-4	CASSGVGGLNEKLFF
13	TRBV30	TRBJ2-2	CAWSGENTGELFF
15	TRBV27	TRBJ2-1	CASFPGGAHRNEQFF
12	TRBV29-1	TRBJ2-7	CSVENPALEQYF
14	TRBV19	TRBJ1-1	CASSITSGGTEAFF
13	TRBV11-3	TRBJ1-1	CASSLVPSTEAFF
15	TRBV2	TRBJ1-2	CASSDLDRSNYGYTF
13	TRBV5-8	TRBJ2-1	CASSYGSYNEQFF
16	TRBV14	TRBJ2-7	CASSQVAGAISYEQYF
15	TRBV4-3	TRBJ2-3	CASSLQKGTRRTQYF
16	TRBV5-3	TRBJ1-5	CARSLTEDSGNQPQHF
19	TRBV5-1	TRBJ2-7	CASSLAGQGRLARRYEQYF
12	TRBV7-3	TRBJ2-1	CASSIDREWQFF
12	TRBV18	TRBJ2-7	CASSPDTNEQYF
16	TRBV27	TRBJ2-3	CASIIRRDSSTDTQYF
16	TRBV7-9	TRBJ2-5	CASSWRTGTGGETQYF
13	TRBV19	TRBJ2-7	CASSIVASGEQYF
17	TRBV7-6	TRBJ2-1	CASSPTSGRTLGHEQFF
12	TRBV2	TRBJ2-2	CASRGRTGELFF
11	TRBV29-1	TRBJ2-7	CSAIQDTGQYF
13	TRBV18	TRBJ2-1	CASSSGNSNEQFF
15	TRBV7-9	TRBJ1-2	CASSQHREPTYGYTF
14	TRBV10-2	TRBJ2-3	CASTGTQSTDTQYF
14	TRBV14	TRBJ2-1	CASSQGRIYNEQFF
17	TRBV28	TRBJ2-1	CASSPHTGLAGDNEQFF